The present T cell receptor (beta chain) was sequenced within a study of control samples from healthy donors and cancer patients (dated by TCRdb to the early 2020s). Libraries were built with the immunoSEQ multiplex PCR assay. TCRdb mirrors the immuneACCESS table, restricted to in-frame sequences. Some clones are absent from its copies; in checked studies, under half trace to an unresolved V gene, and the reason for the others is unknown. The sample data list fewer than 150,000 clones, and about nine tenths of these were observed just once. The ten largest clones represent approximately 2.7% of the sample. Details on this clone: Its target antigen remains unknown. No much larger clone is present one base from it, and per-base qualities are unavailable.

Ends trimmed: V by 5 bases, J by 8 bases; bases unmatched to a gene: 4. CDR1 and CDR2 are drawn from the germline V gene: KGHDR, SFDVKD. Including cysteine and phenylalanine, the CDR3 has 12 amino acids. Only the CDR3 region is kept as DNA, spanning 36 bases read in frame from base 1. The sequencing input was blood. The chain joins TRBV24-1 to TRBJ1-2; 7 bases in between match TRBD1. The receptor comes from a man between 18 and 29 years old in good health. The sequence in DNA is TGTGCCACCAGTGTGGGACAGAGCGGCTACACCTTC. This sequence encodes CATSVGQSGYTF.